The sequence of this T cell receptor (beta chain) was determined in a study of blood T cell repertoires in COVID-19. Looking at the study overall: The origin of the acute and convalescent COVID-19 samples was the United States, Italy and Spain.

Per the study methods: By means of reference gene primer amplification, nucleated cell counts were estimated. Profiled with immunoSEQ multiplex PCR; TCRdb holds only in-frame clones, not every one. V, J and clone size derive from that table, while D and trimming were established from the DNA sequence. The repertoire holds more than 250,000 clones, 75% to 90% seen once, with around 2.2% in the top ten. This clone was detected a few times. Trimming stripped 3 bases from V and 7 bases from J, with 21 bases between. The CDR3 totals 16 residues. Germline loops: CDR1 SNHLY, CDR2 FYNNEI. Cohort assignment relied on participant-reported clinical history. Recovered status in Cohort 3 required two negative PCRs, clearance, or symptom resolution.

The chain joins TRBV2 to TRBJ1-1, with D maybe TRBD1 (5 bases). Sequencing was carried out using PBMCs or T cells enriched from blood (not recorded which). The origin of this receptor is a man younger than 45 who had recovered from COVID-19. The CDR3 coding sequence is TGTGCCAGCAGTGAGGTCCAGGGAGGGCGGATGAATGAAGCTTTCTTT. Amino acid sequence: CASSEVQGGRMNEAFF.